Here is one TCR beta chain with its context. This record comes from a study of cytomegalovirus exposure and HLA in healthy donors. The PCR ran on 60 Vbeta and 13 Jbeta primers. Some clones are missing from TCRdb's copy, which holds only in-frame ones; the method was immunoSEQ multiplex PCR. Of about 43,000 clones detected, 64% appear once; the ten largest clones hold about 8.5%. This CDR3 has 15 residues. In germline, CDR1 is ENHRY, CDR2 SYGVKD. V lost 4 bases and J lost 6; bases outside the gene matches: 5. Input material: PBMCs. The V and J genes are TRBV10-3 and TRBJ1-6, with 8 bases identical to TRBD1. The TCR was taken from a human donor in good health. The CDR3 region has the DNA TGTGCCATCAGTGCGGGGACAGGTCCTAATTCACCCCTCCACTTT. Translated, it gives CAISAGTGPNSPLHF.